The 8 T cell receptor beta chains reported below all come from one sample, sequenced in a study of response to subunit inactivated influenza vaccine. One entry per CDR3 protein, called by TCRdb with MiXCR from the RT-PCR reads. The data hold about 540,000 distinct CDR3 sequences, with under 25% observed a single time. This sample was also put to use in a study of T cells expressing NK-cell markers. From that study: It was by 5'RACE template switching with UMIs that TCR beta cDNA was made.

The sequences come from CD4+ T cells sorted from PBMCs, collected roughly 13 days after vaccination. The receptors shown here come from a man in his fifties who received an inactivated influenza vaccine.

The gene calls are TRBV29-1 and TRBJ2-1; TRBD1 aligns across 7 bases. Looked up from germline, CDR1 is SQVTM and CDR2 is ANQGSEA. V lost 4 bases, J lost 3 bases, and 3 bases stayed unmatched. This CDR3 has 13 amino acids. The CDR3 region is CSVGRDSYNEQFF. CDR3 nucleotides: TGCAGCGTTGGCCGGGACAGCTACAATGAGCAGTTCTTC.

J is TRBJ2-7 and V is TRBV7-8, with TRBD1 matching over 9 bases. Germline V gene sequence: CDR1 SGHVS, CDR2 FQNEAQ. The CDR3 spans 17 residues. Losses at the gene ends were 0 bases for V and 2 bases for J; bases not matched to a gene: 8. The CDR3 reads CASSLARTGVGTYEQYF. For the CDR3, the DNA is TGTGCCAGCAGCTTAGCGAGGACAGGGGTCGGTACCTACGAGCAGTACTTC.

The rearrangement uses TRBV12-3 or TRBV12-4 and TRBJ2-1; TRBD2 might be the D (5 bases). The CDR3 is 15 residues long. Trimming shortened V by 3 bases and J by 1 base, and 10 bases separated the two germline ends. The CDR3 sequence is CASSFTRKSYNEQFF. As DNA, the CDR3 is TGTGCCAGCAGTTTCACTAGGAAATCCTACAATGAGCAGTTCTTC.

This clonotype was picked up a small number of times. This sequence joins TRBV2 and TRBJ2-1; TRBD1 might be the D (6 bases). The length of the CDR3 is 16 residues. The germline CDR1 and CDR2 sequences are SNHLY and FYNNEI. The V end was cut by 3 bases, the J end by 6 bases, with 18 bases between. CDR3 residues: CASSELDSALPNEQFF. DNA of the CDR3: TGTGCCAGCAGTGAGCTGGACAGCGCTCTACCCAATGAGCAGTTCTTC.

The chain joins TRBV20-1 to TRBJ1-2, with 10 positions matching TRBD1. Germline lookup yields CDR1 DFQATT and CDR2 SNEGSKA (reference sequence). The CDR3 runs to 18 residues. V gave up 5 bases and J gave up 3 bases; unmatched junction bases: 18. DNA for the CDR3: TGCAGTGCTCGGAGGACAGGGGGACTCAAGTCGTCGTACTATGGCTACACCTTC. Translating gives CSARRTGGLKSSYYGYTF.

The chain is built from TRBV19 and TRBJ2-2, with D possibly being TRBD1 or TRBD2 (5 bases each). CDR3 length: 16 amino acids. Per germline, CDR1 LNHDA and CDR2 SQIVND (reference sequence). Trimming cost V 2 bases and J 6 bases, with 16 bases left between them. CDR3 nucleotides: TGTGCCAGTAGTATAAGGGTAACCGGGGCTCCCGGGGAGCTGTTTTTT. It codes for CASSIRVTGAPGELFF.

At least ten counts were recorded for this clonotype. This rearrangement joins TRBV5-1 to TRBJ1-1; D possibly corresponds to TRBD1 (6 bases). The CDR3 is made up of 14 amino acids. CDR1 is SGHRS, CDR2 YFSETQ, per germline. V shed 6 bases and J shed 0 bases, with 12 bases lying between them. The CDR3 DNA reads as TGCGCCAGCAATCGGGACACCTTGAACACTGAAGCTTTCTTT. It is translated as CASNRDTLNTEAFF.

This clonotype was found a few times. CDR3 nucleotides: TGCGCCAGCAGCCAAGAGGTGGGGGCGCAGACCGGGGAGCTGTTTTTT. As protein: CASSQEVGAQTGELFF. This chain links TRBV4-3 with TRBJ2-2; D perhaps matches TRBD1 (6 bases). CDR1 is LGHNA, CDR2 YSLEER, per germline. The CDR3 contains 16 residues. Trimming took 0 bases from V and 5 from J, leaving 13 bases between them.